Here is one T cell receptor beta chain with its context. The target of this receptor is not known. Base-call qualities are not available, and no considerably larger clone is one nucleotide away. Using the deep immunoSEQ assay, TCR CDR3 regions were amplified from genomic DNA by multiplex PCR. For each cell subset, the extracted genomic DNA was distributed evenly across all wells of several immunoSEQ 96-well plates, and each plate served as one replicate. For sorted subsets, each replicate PCR was loaded with about 0.2 ug genomic DNA, equivalent to about 30,000 T cell genomes. Purified libraries were measured with a Qubit 3.0 fluorometer, size-checked on a Bioanalyzer 2100, and measured again with the KAPA Library Quantification kit. Every immunoSEQ 96-well plate was sequenced on a separate single-read 150-cycle Illumina NextSeq 550 flow cell. Regarding the original processing steps: Because the immunoSEQ output held only junctional sequences and lacked quality scores, the filtering could not match the filtering applied to full-length reads. Sequences were annotated with PyIR, a Python wrapper for IgBLAST v1.9, using IMGT germline references to assign V/J genes and CDR3. Reads with weak V/J assignments (E-value above 1e-6), missing CDR3, stop codons, out-of-frame junctions, or ambiguous translated residues were removed. V3J clonotypes were defined by identical inferred V gene, J gene, and CDR3 amino acid sequence. The percentage overlap between two repertoires was calculated by dividing the number of shared unique clonotypes by the size of the smaller repertoire. Repertoire richness was assessed with RTK rarefaction, the Chao1 estimator, and Recon v2.1 estimates of unobserved clonotypes. Generation probabilities were computed with OLGA for all TCRbeta clonotypes obtained by the gDNA method from several donors. TCRdb carries this immuneACCESS record with in-frame sequences only. Its versions omit some clonotypes, under half of them owing to an unresolved V gene in the studies checked, with the rest unexplained. V and J calls plus clone size are reproduced from that table; the DNA served to infer D and trimming. The table for this sample lists over 1.4 million clones; about 96% of them were counted only once. Roughly 1.2% of the sample belongs to the ten largest clones.

The record originates from a study of shared clonotypes between healthy human individuals (dated by TCRdb to the early 2020s). A note on the overall study: The cohort included three men and a couple of women between 18 and 49 years of age. Libraries were prepared and TCR repertoires were sequenced by different laboratories using diverse techniques, in order to increase sequencing depth and limit assay-specific biases. The study deeply sequenced blood TCR repertoires of five healthy adults to estimate repertoire size and the extent of clonotype sharing between individuals. Leukapheresis yielded between about 0.9 and 9 billion PBMCs per donor. Per donor, three plates each were used for CD4 naive and CD4 memory, two for CD8 naive, and one for CD8 memory. Broader findings and caveats from the paper: Rarefaction of sorted-subset datasets indicated incomplete sequencing despite the large sequencing depth. Sharing across several donors was observed for about 5% of naive CD4, 3% to 3.5% of naive CD8, over 2% of memory CD4, and 0.4% of memory CD8 clonotypes. Based on pairwise subsampling, the degree of clonotype sharing among donors was expected to be affected by sequencing depth. Naive subsets generally had larger estimated clonotype richness than memory subsets. Higher generation probabilities were observed for clonotypes shared by all four sorted-subset donors than for non-shared clonotypes. The small number of donors limited the genetic and exposure-history diversity represented. Sampling was restricted to blood, and TCR repertoires in tissues likely differ from the TCR repertoires found in blood.

The donors were healthy, HIV-negative adults who had no recently reported acute infections or vaccinations. Only Caucasian adults living in Nashville, Tennessee, USA were represented among the donors. CD4+ T cells were enriched by magnetic negative selection; naive cells were then positively selected on CD45RA, and the negative fraction formed the memory subset. After blood collection by leukapheresis, PBMCs were isolated using Ficoll-Histopaque density gradient centrifugation and then cryopreserved in the vapor phase of liquid nitrogen. Analytical flow cytometry was used to check the purity and quantity of every magnetically sorted T cell population. Genomic DNA was isolated from every sorted fraction and measured by UV absorbance on a Nanodrop 2000c. According to the germline V gene (reference sequence), CDR1 reads WNHNN and CDR2 reads SYGVQD. Compared with germline, V lacks 3 bases and J lacks 8 bases; bases without a gene match: 8. Including cysteine and phenylalanine, the CDR3 has 14 amino acids. Only CDR3 DNA remains: 42 bases, in frame from the first base.

The chain employs TRBV10-1 and TRBJ2-7, with 9 central nucleotides matching TRBD2. The receptor comes from a young man in good health. The sequenced sample consisted of naive CD4+ T cells sorted from blood. What the cell subset or site label conveys for this sample: CD45RA+ positively selected. Read as DNA, the sequence is TGCGCCAGCAGTGATCCTATAGCGGGAGCTAAGCAGTACTTC. Its protein reads: CASSDPIAGAKQYF.